The source of this TCR beta chain is a study of shared clonotypes between healthy human individuals. The CDR3 totals 11 residues. The germline gives CDR1 ENHRY, CDR2 SYGVKD. V gave up 6 bases and J gave up 7 bases, with 9 bases separating them. The data were produced by immunoSEQ multiplex PCR, yet TCRdb's version contains in-frame clones alone and is incomplete. The profile shows just over 2,000,000 clones, 90% to 95% of them singletons. Sequencing used naive CD4+ T cells sorted from blood. Subset meaning: CD45RA+ positively selected. The clonotype originates from a man younger than 35 in good health. This chain uses TRBV10-3 with TRBJ1-1; D is unclear. The chain's CDR3 is CAISARNEAFF. CDR3 coding DNA: TGTGCCATCAGCGCTCGAAATGAAGCTTTCTTT.